The entry that follows covers one T cell receptor beta chain sequence. In this sample, this clone turned up once. Its target antigen remains unknown. Per-base qualities were not stored, and no clone one base away is much larger. What this sample's time point label stands for: about 28 days (+/-7) after the second vaccine dose. Because spike-specific TCR depth and breadth did not differ between the two schedules, AZD1222 recipients who got a second dose at roughly 4 weeks were pooled with those who got a second dose at roughly 12 weeks. Samples from vaccinated people were obtained from the UK trials COV001 and COV002, which included a single-blind randomized controlled phase 2/3 trial of AZD1222 (ChAdOx1 nCoV-19) in healthy adults. For TCRbeta chain sequencing, PBMC samples were collected from trial participants at day 0 and at day 28 after the second dose. The data were obtained in a study of T cell responses to AZD1222 COVID-19 vaccine (dated by TCRdb to about 2021). Regarding the research as a whole: A total of approximately 240 trial participants underwent TCR sequencing, of whom nearly 210 received two doses of AZD1222 and about 26 received two doses of the MenACWY control vaccine. Trial participants were enrolled by age into 18-55, 56-69 and 70-plus year subgroups, with approximately 150, 28 and 58 TCR-sequenced participants respectively. Findings and caveats that apply to the study as a whole: Spike-specific TCR breadth and depth rose significantly after two AZD1222 doses compared with day 0 and with MenACWY recipients. CD4 TCRs associated with the vaccine covered the entire spike protein, and the dominant responses were in regions 160-218 and 743-854. Conclusions about previously exposed vaccinees are limited because only a handful of AZD1222 recipients were SARS-CoV-2 seropositive at baseline. Because no day 14 peak-response samples were available, the repertoires could be characterized only after the peak T cell response. Participants were mostly white British and included more females than males, and it was suggested by the authors that clonal diversity may have been underestimated. In the small 56-69-year group, the increase in depth fell short of significance, most likely because of low power. Nearly half of unique spike-specific TCRs reportedly recognized epitopes outside regions mutated in the B.1.351 and B.1.1.7 variants.

The CDR3 regions of human TCRbeta chains were analyzed by immunosequencing. In the original analysis: Repertoire TCRs were checked for matches against a reference library of SARS-CoV-2-specific TCRs that had been generated using the MIRA antigen-specificity platform. Breadth meant the fraction of unique TCRs that were SARS-CoV-2-associated, whereas depth meant the fraction of total T cells that were SARS-CoV-2-associated. Using the MIRA data, each spike-specific TCR was mapped to the spike region that the TCR reacts to and placed in a CD4 or CD8 class. Log10-transformed breadth and depth values were compared by one-way ANOVA with Sidak's multiple comparisons tests. Imported from immuneACCESS, the table was reduced by TCRdb to in-frame sequences with V and J called. These copies leave out some clones; in studies compared against another copy, an unresolved V gene accounts for under half, and the cause of the remainder is not known. The DNA was the basis for D and trimming; V, J and clone size are from that table. The table for this sample lists about 90,000 clones; 70% to 90% of them were counted only once. The ten largest clones add up to around 5.5% of the sample.

V was cut back by 7 bases and J by 7 bases, leaving a gap of 14 bases between them. From the cysteine through the phenylalanine, the CDR3 covers 14 amino acids. The only DNA kept is the CDR3, 42 bases in frame from the first base. CDR1 and CDR2 were assigned from the germline V gene (reference sequence) as LNHDA and SQIVND. The specimen was peripheral blood, collected 28 days after the second AZD1222 dose. The TCR was taken from an adult who received the AZD1222 COVID-19 vaccine. Here the chain combines TRBV19 and TRBJ1-6; 5 matching bases give a weak D call of TRBD1. The DNA sequence follows: TGTGCCAGTAAATGGTTTCGGGGGAATTCACCCCTCCACTTT. It translates to CASKWFRGNSPLHF.